This passage covers 21 T cell receptor beta chains from one sample sequenced in a study of cytomegalovirus exposure and HLA in healthy donors. With 60 Vbeta and 13 Jbeta primers, the PCR was carried out. This table comes from immunoSEQ multiplex PCR, and its TCRdb copy is limited to in-frame clones, with some not included. Of 98,000 or so clones in the sample, 65% to 80% were seen once. The sequenced sample was PBMCs. These receptors came from a man between 60 and 75 years old in good health and CMV-seropositive.

This chain uses TRBV4-3 with TRBJ1-1; unclear D gene. Trimming left V 4 bases short and J 3 bases short, with 12 bases between. This CDR3 is built from 14 residues. Germline-derived CDR1 and CDR2 are LGHNA and YSLEER. The CDR3 spells CASSPSGGDTEAFF. The CDR3 DNA sequence: TGCGCCAGCAGCCCATCGGGCGGGGACACTGAAGCTTTCTTT.

The J gene is TRBJ1-5, the V gene TRBV25-1; D possibly corresponds to TRBD1 (5 bases). This CDR3 comprises 13 residues. Trimming took off 8 bases at V and 0 bases at J, with 8 bases between the two ends. CDR1 is MGHDK, CDR2 SYGVNS, per germline. CDR3 region: CASGDYSNQPQHF. The DNA for the CDR3 is TGTGCCAGCGGGGACTATAGCAATCAGCCCCAGCATTTT.

The V and J genes are TRBV7-9 and TRBJ2-5; weak D call: TRBD1 (6 bases). This CDR3 is built from 14 residues. V was trimmed by 4 bases and J by 0 bases, leaving 9 bases between them. Germline V gives CDR1 SEHNR, CDR2 FQNEAQ (reference sequence). CDR3 sequence reads: CASSSDSHQETQYF. The CDR3 DNA sequence: TGTGCCAGCAGCTCGGACAGCCACCAAGAGACCCAGTACTTC.

The rearrangement links TRBV9 to TRBJ2-5; 9 bases line up with TRBD2. Germline V CDR1 and CDR2: SGDLS, YYNGEE. Trimming took 0 bases from V and 4 from J; bases not matched to a gene: 4. CDR3 size: 15 residues. The chain's CDR3 is CASSVGLAGRETQYF. In DNA, the CDR3 is TGTGCCAGCAGCGTAGGCCTAGCGGGGCGAGAGACCCAGTACTTC.

This chain connects TRBV7-9 to TRBJ2-4, with 8 bases identical to TRBD1. V dropped 5 bases and J dropped 7; count of bases not matched to a gene: 10. The CDR3 totals 15 residues. The germline gives CDR1 SEHNR, CDR2 FQNEAQ (reference sequence). The CDR3 coding sequence is TGTGCCAGCAGCGACCCCGGGACAGGAGAGAACATTCAGTACTTC. Its translation is CASSDPGTGENIQYF.

This clone has a single count. This chain links TRBV4-1 with TRBJ2-5, with D maybe TRBD1 (6 bases). The J call may be wrong; the DNA end is better matched by TRBJ2-7. CDR1 MGHRA and CDR2 YSYEKL come from the germline V gene. This CDR3 region has 17 residues. The CDR3 spells CASSHTTGVEASYEQYF. In nucleotides, the CDR3 is TGCGCCAGCAGCCACACGACAGGAGTCGAGGCCTCCTACGAGCAGTACTTC.

This chain connects TRBV5-4 to TRBJ2-7; 7 positions agree with TRBD1. Trimming at V came to 5 bases and at J to 3 bases, leaving 11 bases not matched to a gene. This CDR3 contains 15 residues. Germline V CDR1 and CDR2: SGHNT, YYREEE (reference sequence). DNA of the CDR3: TGTGCCAGCAGTCCTGGAAACAGGGGTAACTACGAGCAGTACTTC. Translating it yields CASSPGNRGNYEQYF.

The genes are TRBV7-9 and TRBJ2-1; D is unclear. Germline V gene lookup returns CDR1 SEHNR and CDR2 FQNEAQ (reference sequence). The CDR3 is 13 residues long. Trimming removed 1 base from V and 8 bases from J, with 9 bases in between. The CDR3 region has the DNA TGTGCCAGCAGCTTAGAAAGGAGCGATGAGCAGTTCTTC. Protein: CASSLERSDEQFF.

This rearrangement joins TRBV9 to TRBJ1-6; D might be TRBD1 (6 bases). Germline CDR1 reads SGDLS; CDR2 reads YYNGEE. CDR3 length: 17 amino acids. Trimming removed 0 bases from V and 2 bases from J, with 12 bases in between. The CDR3 reads CASSVEPQGTYNSPLHF. In DNA, the CDR3 is TGTGCCAGCAGCGTAGAACCCCAGGGGACCTATAATTCACCCCTCCACTTT.

V usage is TRBV4-2 and J usage is TRBJ2-3, with D possibly matching TRBD1 (5 bases). V lost 0 bases to trimming and J lost 3 bases, with 16 bases between them. The CDR3 consists of 17 residues. Germline V gene lookup returns CDR1 LGHNA and CDR2 YNFKEQ. In DNA form, the CDR3 reads TGTGCCAGCAGCCAAGATCGACCCGCTAGGGGTACAGATACGCAGTATTTT. This translates into CASSQDRPARGTDTQYF.

As regards this clone: Other DNA sequences within the sample encode an identical CDR3. The chain employs TRBV18 and TRBJ1-2, with TRBD1 identical over 7 bases. From germline, CDR1 is KGHSH and CDR2 LQKENI. V gave up 1 base and J gave up 8 bases; unmatched junction bases: 4. The CDR3 length is 13 residues. CDR3 loop: CASSPQGARGYTF. CDR3 DNA sequence: TGTGCCAGCTCACCACAGGGGGCGCGCGGCTACACCTTC.

Comments on this clone: One junction end does not reproduce the germline sequence, and a read error may be involved. The V call is TRBV7-7, the J call TRBJ2-2, with D possibly matching TRBD2 (7 bases). The CDR3 loop spans 18 amino acids. CDR1 is SSHAT and CDR2 is FNYEAQ in the germline V gene (reference sequence). The chain's CDR3 is CASSRRGGRDANTGELFF. The CDR3 DNA reads as TGTGCTAGCAGCCGGCGCGGGGGCCGAGACGCGAACACCGGGGAGCTGTTTTTT. The full variable domain, completed using reference TRBV7-7 and TRBJ2-2, is GAGVSQSPRYKVTKRGQDVTLRCDPISSHATLYWYQQALGQGPEFLTYFNYEAQPDKSGLPSDRFSAERPEGSISTLTIQRTEQRDSAMYRCASSRRGGRDANTGELFFGEGSRLTVL.

The chain links TRBV11-2 to TRBJ1-2; D is uncertain. CDR1 and CDR2 from the germline V gene are SGHAT and FQNNGV. V was trimmed by 0 bases and J by 7 bases, leaving 12 bases between them. This CDR3 comprises 14 residues. The CDR3 bases are TGTGCCAGCAGCTTAGATGGAGGGCGAGGTGGCTACACCTTC. This sequence encodes CASSLDGGRGGYTF.

Concerning this clone: Different DNA sequences within this sample yield the same CDR3. The V and J genes are TRBV5-4 and TRBJ2-7; TRBD1 is a possible D gene (5 bases). The ends were cut back, 0 bases at V and 1 base at J, with 5 bases in the middle. Germline CDR1 reads SGHNT; CDR2 reads YYREEE (reference sequence). The CDR3 extends over 13 amino acids. In nucleotides, the CDR3 is TGTGCCAGCAGCTTGGGACAGTCCTACGAGCAGTACTTC. Translated: CASSLGQSYEQYF.

The chain combines TRBV6-5 with TRBJ2-1, with D possibly matching TRBD2 (6 bases). V was shortened by 7 bases and J by 7 bases, with 14 bases between the two germline ends. The germline gives CDR1 MNHEY, CDR2 SVGAGI. CDR3 length equals 13 residues. The CDR3: CASTPPGRNEQFF. As DNA, the CDR3 is TGTGCCAGCACCCCCCCAGGGAGGAATGAGCAGTTCTTC.

The chain is built from TRBV6-1 and TRBJ2-7; D is perhaps TRBD1 (6 bases). Between the trimmed V and J ends, which lost 6 bases and 0 bases, there was a span of 9 bases. Germline V gene sequence: CDR1 MNHNS, CDR2 SASEGT. CDR3 length: 13 residues. In nucleotides, the CDR3 is TGTGCCAGCAGACAGGACAGCTCCTACGAGCAGTACTTC. Translated: CASRQDSSYEQYF.

The V and J genes are TRBV11-2 and TRBJ1-5, with D perhaps TRBD1 (6 bases). This CDR3 comprises 16 residues. V lost 4 bases and J lost 6, with 19 bases in between. The V gene's germline CDR1 is SGHAT and CDR2 FQNNGV. The DNA for the CDR3 is TGTGCCAGCAGCTCCGGTTTACAGGGTTTCAGTCAGCCCCAGCATTTT. It encodes CASSSGLQGFSQPQHF.

This clone appeared once. A much larger clonotype is one base distant, so this may be a read error. V and J are TRBV2 and TRBJ1-5; no reliable D call. The CDR3 consists of 13 residues. CDR1 SNHLY and CDR2 FYNNEI come from the germline V gene. The V end was cut by 4 bases, the J end by 6 bases, with 10 bases between. CDR3 residues: CASSGQFSQPQHF. DNA of the CDR3: TGTGCCAGCAGTGGGCAGTTCAGTCAGCCCCAGCATTTT.

This clone was recorded once. The chain joins TRBV10-3 to TRBJ1-5, with D possibly TRBD1 on 6 matching bases. The germline CDR1 and CDR2 sequences are ENHRY and SYGVKD. V lost 6 bases, J lost 4 bases, and 13 bases lay in between. The CDR3 is 14 residues long. CDR3 loop: CAISTGTINQPQHF. CDR3 bases: TGTGCCATCAGCACCGGGACAATAAATCAGCCCCAGCATTTT.

The V and J genes are TRBV10-2 and TRBJ2-3; D not resolved. The CDR3 is 11 amino acids. V lost 7 bases, J lost 4 bases, and 6 bases lay in between. Per the germline V gene, CDR1 is WSHSY and CDR2 is SAAADI. CDR3 sequence: CASIAADTQYF. In nucleotides, the CDR3 is TGCGCCAGCATCGCGGCAGATACGCAGTATTTT.

This chain links TRBV29-1 with TRBJ1-2; the match to TRBD1 covers 8 bases. The CDR3 is made up of 12 amino acids. Trimming took 6 bases from V and 7 from J; bases not matched to a gene: 7. From germline, CDR1 is SQVTM and CDR2 ANQGSEA. CDR3 sequence reads: CSVRQGFGGYTF. CDR3 DNA: TGCAGCGTCCGACAGGGGTTCGGTGGCTACACCTTC.